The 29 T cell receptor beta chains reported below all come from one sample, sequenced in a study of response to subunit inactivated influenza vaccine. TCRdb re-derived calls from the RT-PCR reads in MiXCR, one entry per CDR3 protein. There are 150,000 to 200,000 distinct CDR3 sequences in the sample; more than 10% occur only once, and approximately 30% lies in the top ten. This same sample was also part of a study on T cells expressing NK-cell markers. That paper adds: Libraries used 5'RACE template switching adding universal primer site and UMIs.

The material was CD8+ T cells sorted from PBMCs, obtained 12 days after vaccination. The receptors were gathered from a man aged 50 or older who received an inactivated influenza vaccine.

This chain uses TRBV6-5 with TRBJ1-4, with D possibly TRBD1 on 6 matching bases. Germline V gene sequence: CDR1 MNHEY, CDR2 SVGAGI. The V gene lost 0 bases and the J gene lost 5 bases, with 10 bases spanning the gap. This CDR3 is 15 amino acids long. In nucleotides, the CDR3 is TGTGCCAGCAGTTACTCCGGGACACGGAATGAAAAACTGTTTTTT. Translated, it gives CASSYSGTRNEKLFF.

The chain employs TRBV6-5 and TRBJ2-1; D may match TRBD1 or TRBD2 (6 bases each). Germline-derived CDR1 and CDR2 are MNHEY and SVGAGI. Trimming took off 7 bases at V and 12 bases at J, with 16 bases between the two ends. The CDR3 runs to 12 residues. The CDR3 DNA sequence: TGTGCCAGCACCCAAATAGGGGGAGGGCAGTTCTTC. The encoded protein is CASTQIGGGQFF.

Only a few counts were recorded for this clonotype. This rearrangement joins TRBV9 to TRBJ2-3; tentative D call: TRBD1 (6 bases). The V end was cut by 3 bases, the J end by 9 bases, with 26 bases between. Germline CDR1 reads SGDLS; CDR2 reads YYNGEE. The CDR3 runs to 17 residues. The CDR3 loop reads CASSGTVGWGLHETQYF. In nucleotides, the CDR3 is TGTGCCAGCAGCGGAACAGTTGGGTGGGGGCTACATGAAACGCAGTATTTT. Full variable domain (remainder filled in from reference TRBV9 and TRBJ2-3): DSGVTQTPKHLITATGQRVTLRCSPRSGDLSVYWYQQSLDQGLQFLIQYYNGEERAKGNILERFSAQQFPDLHSELNLSSLELGDSALYFCASSGTVGWGLHETQYFGPGTRLTVL.

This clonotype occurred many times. The CDR3, as DNA: TGCAGCGTTGACAGGGCGGCGACAGACAATGAGCAGTTCTTC. Residues: CSVDRAATDNEQFF. The V and J genes are TRBV29-1 and TRBJ2-1; a weak D match, TRBD1 (5 bases). The CDR3 runs 14 residues. The germline V gene encodes CDR1 SQVTM and CDR2 ANQGSEA. With 3 bases removed from V and 5 bases from J, the gap between germline ends came to 14 bases.

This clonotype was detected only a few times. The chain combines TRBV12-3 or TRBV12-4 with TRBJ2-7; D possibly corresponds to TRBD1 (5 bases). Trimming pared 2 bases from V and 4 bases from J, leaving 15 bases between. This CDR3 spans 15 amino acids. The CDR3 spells CASSLTGYRSYEQYF. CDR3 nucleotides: TGTGCCAGCAGTTTAACAGGCTACAGATCGTACGAGCAGTACTTC.

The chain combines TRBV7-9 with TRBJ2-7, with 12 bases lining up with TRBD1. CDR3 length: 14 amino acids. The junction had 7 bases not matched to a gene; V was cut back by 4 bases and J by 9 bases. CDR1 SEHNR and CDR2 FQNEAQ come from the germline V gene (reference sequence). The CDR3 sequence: CASSSGTGGVRQYF. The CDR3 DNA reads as TGTGCCAGCAGCTCCGGGACAGGGGGCGTTCGGCAGTACTTC.

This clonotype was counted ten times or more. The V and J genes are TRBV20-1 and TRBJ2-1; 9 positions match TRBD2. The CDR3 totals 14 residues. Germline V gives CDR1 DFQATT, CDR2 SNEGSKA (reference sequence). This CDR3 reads CSYPGLASYNEQFF. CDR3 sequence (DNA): TGCAGCTATCCGGGACTAGCTTCCTACAATGAGCAGTTCTTC.

CDR3 amino acids: CASSLEHRGLNQPQHF. The CDR3 region has the DNA TGTGCCAGCAGCTTAGAACATCGGGGACTGAATCAGCCCCAGCATTTT. The chain has TRBV7-6 and TRBJ1-5; maybe TRBD1 (5 bases). From germline, CDR1 is SGHVS and CDR2 FNYEAQ. The V end lost 1 base, the J end lost 4 bases, and 14 bases lay between the germline ends. The CDR3 runs 16 residues.

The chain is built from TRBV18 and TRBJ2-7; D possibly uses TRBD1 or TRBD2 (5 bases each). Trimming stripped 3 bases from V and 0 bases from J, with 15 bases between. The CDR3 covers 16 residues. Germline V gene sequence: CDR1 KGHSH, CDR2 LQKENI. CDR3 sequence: CASSPTPGRSSYEQYF. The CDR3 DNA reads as TGTGCCAGCTCACCCACCCCGGGACGCAGCTCCTACGAGCAGTACTTC.

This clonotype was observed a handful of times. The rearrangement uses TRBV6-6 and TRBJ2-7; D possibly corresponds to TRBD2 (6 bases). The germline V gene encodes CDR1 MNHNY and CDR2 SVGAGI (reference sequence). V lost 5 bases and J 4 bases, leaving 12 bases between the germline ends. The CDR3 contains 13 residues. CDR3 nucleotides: TGTGCCAGCAGTCCCTGGGACTTTTACGAGCAGTACTTC. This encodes CASSPWDFYEQYF.

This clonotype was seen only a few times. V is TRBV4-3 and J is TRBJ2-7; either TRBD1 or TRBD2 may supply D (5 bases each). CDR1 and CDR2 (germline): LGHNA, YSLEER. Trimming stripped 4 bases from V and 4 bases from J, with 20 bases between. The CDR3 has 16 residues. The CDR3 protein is CASSPGARDSLYEQYF. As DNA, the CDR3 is TGCGCCAGCAGCCCCGGGGCCAGGGATTCCCTTTACGAGCAGTACTTC.

The CDR3 bases are TGCGCCAGCAGCTTATCCAATAACAGGGGCCCCTACAATGAGCAGTTCTTC. Translated, it gives CASSLSNNRGPYNEQFF. The J gene is TRBJ2-1, the V gene TRBV5-1, with TRBD1 identical over 7 bases. V lost 2 bases, J lost 2 bases, and 10 bases stayed unmatched. The germline CDR1 and CDR2 sequences are SGHRS and YFSETQ. CDR3 length equals 17 residues.

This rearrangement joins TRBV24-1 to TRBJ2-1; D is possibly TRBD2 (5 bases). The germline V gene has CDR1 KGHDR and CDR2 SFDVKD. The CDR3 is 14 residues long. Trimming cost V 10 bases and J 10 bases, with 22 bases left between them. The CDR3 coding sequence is TGTGCCACGGAACCAAGCGGAGCCGCTGGGGAGCAGTTCTTC. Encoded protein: CATEPSGAAGEQFF.

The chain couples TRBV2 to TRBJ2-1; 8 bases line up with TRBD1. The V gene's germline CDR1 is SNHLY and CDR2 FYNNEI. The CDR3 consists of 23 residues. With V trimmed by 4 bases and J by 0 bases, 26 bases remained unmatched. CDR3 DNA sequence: TGTGCCAGCAGTGTTGTAGCTAGTGTAGGGGGACAGGTTGACTTTAACTCCTACAATGAGCAGTTCTTC. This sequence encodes CASSVVASVGGQVDFNSYNEQFF.

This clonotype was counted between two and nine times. The CDR3 sequence is CASSPAEDTQYF. Here the CDR3 DNA reads TGTGCCAGCAGCCCGGCGGAGGATACGCAGTATTTT. This chain connects TRBV27 to TRBJ2-3; D not certain. Trimming shortened V by 6 bases and J by 6 bases, and 10 bases separated the two germline ends. This CDR3 comprises 12 residues. Germline V lookup: CDR1 MNHEY, CDR2 SMNVEV (reference sequence).

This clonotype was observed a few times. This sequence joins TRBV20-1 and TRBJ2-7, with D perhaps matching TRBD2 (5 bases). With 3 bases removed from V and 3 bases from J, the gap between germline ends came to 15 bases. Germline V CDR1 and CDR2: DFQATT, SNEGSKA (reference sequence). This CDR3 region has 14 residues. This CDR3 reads CSASTWEIYYEQYF. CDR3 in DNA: TGCAGTGCTAGTACGTGGGAGATATACTACGAGCAGTACTTC.

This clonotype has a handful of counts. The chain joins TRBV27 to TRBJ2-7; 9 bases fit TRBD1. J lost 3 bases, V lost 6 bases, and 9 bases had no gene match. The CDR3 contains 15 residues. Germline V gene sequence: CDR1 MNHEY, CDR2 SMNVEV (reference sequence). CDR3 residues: CASSLGTGFDYEQYF. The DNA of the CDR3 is TGTGCCAGCAGCCTCGGGACAGGGTTTGACTACGAGCAGTACTTC.

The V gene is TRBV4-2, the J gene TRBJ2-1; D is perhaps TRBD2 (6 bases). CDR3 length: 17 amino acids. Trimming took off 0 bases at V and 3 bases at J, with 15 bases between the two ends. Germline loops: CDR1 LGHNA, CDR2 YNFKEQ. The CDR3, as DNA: TGTGCCAGCAGCCAAGATTCATGGCGGGACCTCTACAATGAGCAGTTCTTC. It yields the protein CASSQDSWRDLYNEQFF.

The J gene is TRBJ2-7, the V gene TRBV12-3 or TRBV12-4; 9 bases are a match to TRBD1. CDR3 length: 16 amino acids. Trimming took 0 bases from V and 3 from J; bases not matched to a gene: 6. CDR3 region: CASSLALRTGVYEQYF. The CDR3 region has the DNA TGTGCCAGCAGTTTAGCGCTCCGGACAGGGGTCTACGAGCAGTACTTC.

DNA for the CDR3: TGCAGTGCTAGTTCCCCATCCGGGACAGCGAGCTACGAGCAGTACTTC. Residues: CSASSPSGTASYEQYF. V and J are TRBV20-1 and TRBJ2-7; 7 bases fit TRBD1. This CDR3 is 16 amino acids long. In germline, CDR1 is DFQATT, CDR2 SNEGSKA (reference sequence). Unmatched junction bases numbered 14, after V lost 3 bases and J lost 3 bases.

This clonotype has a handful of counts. The CDR3 sequence: CASSFGLAGELPYEQYF. The CDR3 DNA is TGTGCCAGCAGCTTTGGGCTAGCGGGAGAACTACCCTACGAGCAGTACTTC. V gene TRBV7-6 combines with J gene TRBJ2-7; 10 bases map to TRBD2. Trimming took 3 bases from V and 2 from J; bases not matched to a gene: 10. The CDR3 is 17 amino acids. Germline V gene sequence: CDR1 SGHVS, CDR2 FNYEAQ.

CDR3 nucleotide sequence: TGCAGTGCTAGCCCCTTCACCACAGACAGGTTCCAAGAGACCCAGTACTTC. This codes for CSASPFTTDRFQETQYF. The rearrangement joins TRBV20-1 to TRBJ2-5, with D maybe TRBD1 (6 bases). This CDR3 contains 17 residues. In germline, CDR1 is DFQATT, CDR2 SNEGSKA (reference sequence). The V gene lost 3 bases and the J gene lost 1 base, with 21 bases spanning the gap.

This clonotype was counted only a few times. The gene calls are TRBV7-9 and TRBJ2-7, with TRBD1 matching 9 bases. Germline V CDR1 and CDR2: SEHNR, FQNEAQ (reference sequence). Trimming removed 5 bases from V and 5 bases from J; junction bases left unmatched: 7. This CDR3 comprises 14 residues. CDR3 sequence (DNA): TGTGCCAGCAGCCTAGACAGGGGGGGGCACGAGCAGTACTTC. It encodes CASSLDRGGHEQYF.

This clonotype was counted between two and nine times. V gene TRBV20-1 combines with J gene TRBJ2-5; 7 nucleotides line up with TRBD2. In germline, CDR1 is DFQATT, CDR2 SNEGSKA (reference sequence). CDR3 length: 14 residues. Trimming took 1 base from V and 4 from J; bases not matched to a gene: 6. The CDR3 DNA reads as TGCAGTGCTAGAGGAGACCCGGGAGGAGAGACCCAGTACTTC. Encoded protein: CSARGDPGGETQYF.

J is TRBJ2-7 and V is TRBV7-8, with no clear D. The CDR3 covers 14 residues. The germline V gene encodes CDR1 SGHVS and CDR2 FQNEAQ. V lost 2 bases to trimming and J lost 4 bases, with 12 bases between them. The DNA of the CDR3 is TGTGCCAGCAGCTTATGGGGTCAAACGTACGAGCAGTACTTC. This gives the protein CASSLWGQTYEQYF.

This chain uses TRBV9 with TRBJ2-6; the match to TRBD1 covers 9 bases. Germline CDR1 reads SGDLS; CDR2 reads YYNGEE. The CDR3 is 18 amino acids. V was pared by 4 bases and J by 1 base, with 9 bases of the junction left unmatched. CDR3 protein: CASSFPGQGGSGANVLTF. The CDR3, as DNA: TGTGCCAGCAGCTTCCCGGGACAGGGAGGGTCTGGGGCCAACGTCCTGACTTTC.

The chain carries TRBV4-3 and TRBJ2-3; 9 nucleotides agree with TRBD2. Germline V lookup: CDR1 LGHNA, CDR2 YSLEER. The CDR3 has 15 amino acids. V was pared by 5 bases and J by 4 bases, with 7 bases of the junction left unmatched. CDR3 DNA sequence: TGCGCCAGCAGCGTCACGGGCGGGAGGGCAGATACGCAGTATTTT. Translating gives CASSVTGGRADTQYF.

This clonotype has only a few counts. CDR3 residues: CASSQGPASTDTQYF. Here the CDR3 DNA reads TGCGCCAGCAGCCAAGGGCCGGCTAGCACAGATACGCAGTATTTT. This chain links TRBV4-1 with TRBJ2-3; D gene uncertain. This CDR3 contains 15 residues. The germline V gene has CDR1 MGHRA and CDR2 YSYEKL. V was shortened by 1 base and J by 0 bases, with 8 bases between the two germline ends.

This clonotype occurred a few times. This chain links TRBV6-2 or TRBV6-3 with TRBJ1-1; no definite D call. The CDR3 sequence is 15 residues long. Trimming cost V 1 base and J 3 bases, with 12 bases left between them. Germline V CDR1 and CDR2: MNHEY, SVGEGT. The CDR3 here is CASSYWREVDTEAFF. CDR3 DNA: TGTGCCAGCAGTTACTGGAGGGAAGTAGACACTGAAGCTTTCTTT.